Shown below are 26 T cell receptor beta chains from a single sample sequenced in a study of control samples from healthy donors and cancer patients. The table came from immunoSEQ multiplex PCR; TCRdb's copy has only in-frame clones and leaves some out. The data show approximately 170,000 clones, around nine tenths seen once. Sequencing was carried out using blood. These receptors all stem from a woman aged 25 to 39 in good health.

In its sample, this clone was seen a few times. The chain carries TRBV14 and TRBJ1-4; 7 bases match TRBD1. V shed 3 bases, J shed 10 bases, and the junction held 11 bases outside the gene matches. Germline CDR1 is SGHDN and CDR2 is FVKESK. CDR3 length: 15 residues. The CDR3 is CASSHYTTGAGKLFF. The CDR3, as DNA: TGTGCCAGCAGCCATTACACTACAGGGGCTGGAAAACTGTTTTTT.

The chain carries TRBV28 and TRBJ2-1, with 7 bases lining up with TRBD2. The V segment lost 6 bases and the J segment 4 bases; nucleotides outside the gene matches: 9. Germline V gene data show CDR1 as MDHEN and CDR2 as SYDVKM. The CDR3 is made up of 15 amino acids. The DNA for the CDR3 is TGTGCCAGCAGCCCTACTTGGGGGGGGTACAATGAGCAGTTCTTC. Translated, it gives CASSPTWGGYNEQFF.

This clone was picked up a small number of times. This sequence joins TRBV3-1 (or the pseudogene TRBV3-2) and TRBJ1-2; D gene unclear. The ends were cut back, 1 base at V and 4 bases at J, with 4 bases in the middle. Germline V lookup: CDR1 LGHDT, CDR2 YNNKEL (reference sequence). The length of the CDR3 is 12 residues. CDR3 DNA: TGTGCCAGCAGCCAAGGGGTCTATGGCTACACCTTC. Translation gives CASSQGVYGYTF.

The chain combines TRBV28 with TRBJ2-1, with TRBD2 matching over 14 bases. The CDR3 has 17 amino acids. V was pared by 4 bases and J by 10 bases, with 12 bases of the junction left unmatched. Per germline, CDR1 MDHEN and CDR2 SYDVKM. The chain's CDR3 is CASSSSGTSGRNGEQFF. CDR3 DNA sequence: TGTGCCAGCAGTTCATCCGGGACTAGCGGGAGAAATGGCGAGCAGTTCTTC. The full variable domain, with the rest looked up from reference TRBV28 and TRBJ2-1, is DVKVTQSSRYLVKRTGEKVFLECVQDMDHENMFWYRQDPGLGLRLIYFSYDVKMKEKGDIPEGYSVSREKKERFSLILESASTNQTSMYLCASSSSGTSGRNGEQFFGPGTRLTVL.

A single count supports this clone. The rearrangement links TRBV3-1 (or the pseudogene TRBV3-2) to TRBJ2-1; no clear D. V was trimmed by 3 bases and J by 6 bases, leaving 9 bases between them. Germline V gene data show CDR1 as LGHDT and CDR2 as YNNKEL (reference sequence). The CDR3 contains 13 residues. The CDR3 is CASSHGQSNEQFF. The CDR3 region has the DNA TGTGCCAGCAGCCATGGGCAAAGCAATGAGCAGTTCTTC.

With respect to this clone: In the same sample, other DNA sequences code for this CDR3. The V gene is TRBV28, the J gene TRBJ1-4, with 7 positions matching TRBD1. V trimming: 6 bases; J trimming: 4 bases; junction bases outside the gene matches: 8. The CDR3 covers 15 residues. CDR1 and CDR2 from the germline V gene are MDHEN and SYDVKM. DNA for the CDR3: TGTGCCAGCAGCATTCGGACAGGACTTAATGAAAAACTGTTTTTT. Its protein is CASSIRTGLNEKLFF.

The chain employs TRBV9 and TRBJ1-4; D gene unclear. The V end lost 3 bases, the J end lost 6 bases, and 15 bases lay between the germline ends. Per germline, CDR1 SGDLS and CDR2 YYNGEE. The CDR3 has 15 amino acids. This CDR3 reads CASSASQVGYEKLFF. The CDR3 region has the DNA TGTGCCAGCAGCGCGAGCCAGGTTGGGTATGAAAAACTGTTTTTT.

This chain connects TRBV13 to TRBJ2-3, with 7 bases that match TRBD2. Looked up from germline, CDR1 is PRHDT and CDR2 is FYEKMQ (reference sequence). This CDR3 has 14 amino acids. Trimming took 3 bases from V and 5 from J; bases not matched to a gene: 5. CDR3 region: CASSFRSGGDTQYF. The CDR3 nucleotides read TGTGCCAGCAGCTTCCGGTCGGGGGGAGATACGCAGTATTTT.

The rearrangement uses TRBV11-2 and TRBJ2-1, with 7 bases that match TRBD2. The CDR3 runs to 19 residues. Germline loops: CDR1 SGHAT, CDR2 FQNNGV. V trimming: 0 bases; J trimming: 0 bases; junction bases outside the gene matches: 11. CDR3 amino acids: CASSLDARLLASSYNEQFF. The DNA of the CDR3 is TGTGCCAGCAGCTTAGATGCCCGCTTACTAGCGAGCTCCTACAATGAGCAGTTCTTC.

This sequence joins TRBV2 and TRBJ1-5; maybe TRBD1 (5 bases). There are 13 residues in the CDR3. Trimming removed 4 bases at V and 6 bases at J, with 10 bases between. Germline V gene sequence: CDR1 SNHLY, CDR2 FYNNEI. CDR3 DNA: TGTGCCAGCAGTGGGTCAGGGATTCAGCCCCAGCATTTT. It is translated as CASSGSGIQPQHF.

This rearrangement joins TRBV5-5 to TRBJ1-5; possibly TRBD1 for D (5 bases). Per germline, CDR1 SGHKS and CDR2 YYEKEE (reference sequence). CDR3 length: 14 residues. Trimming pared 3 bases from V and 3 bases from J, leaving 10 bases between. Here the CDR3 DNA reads TGTGCCAGCAGCTCCCCCGGGGCCAATCAGCCCCAGCATTTT. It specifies CASSSPGANQPQHF. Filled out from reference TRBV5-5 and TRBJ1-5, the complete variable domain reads DAGVTQSPTHLIKTRGQQVTLRCSPISGHKSVSWYQQVLGQGPQFIFQYYEKEERGRGNFPDRFSARQFPNYSSELNVNALLLGDSALYLCASSSPGANQPQHFGDGTRLSIL.

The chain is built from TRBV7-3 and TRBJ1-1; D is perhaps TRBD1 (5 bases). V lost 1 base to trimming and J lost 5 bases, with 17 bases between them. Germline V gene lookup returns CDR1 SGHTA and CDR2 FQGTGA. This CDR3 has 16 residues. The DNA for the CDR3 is TGTGCCAGCAGCTTAAATGCAGGGTTAACTAAGACTGAAGCTTTCTTT. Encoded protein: CASSLNAGLTKTEAFF.

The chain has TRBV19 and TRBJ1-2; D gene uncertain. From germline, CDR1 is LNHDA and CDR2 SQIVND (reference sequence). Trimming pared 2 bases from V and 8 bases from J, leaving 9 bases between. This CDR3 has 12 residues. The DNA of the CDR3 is TGTGCCAGTAGTATATCGGGAAACGGCTACACCTTC. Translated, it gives CASSISGNGYTF.

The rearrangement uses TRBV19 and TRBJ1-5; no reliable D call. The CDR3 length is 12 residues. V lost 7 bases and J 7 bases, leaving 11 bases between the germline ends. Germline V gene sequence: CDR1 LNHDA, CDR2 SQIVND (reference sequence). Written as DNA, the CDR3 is TGTGCCAGTAACGAGCTAGGGCAGCCCCAGCATTTT. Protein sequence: CASNELGQPQHF. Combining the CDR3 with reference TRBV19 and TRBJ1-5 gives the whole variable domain DGGITQSPKYLFRKEGQNVTLSCEQNLNHDAMYWYRQDPGQGLRLIYYSQIVNDFQKGDIAEGYSVSREKKESFPLTVTSAQKNPTAFYLCASNELGQPQHFGDGTRLSIL.

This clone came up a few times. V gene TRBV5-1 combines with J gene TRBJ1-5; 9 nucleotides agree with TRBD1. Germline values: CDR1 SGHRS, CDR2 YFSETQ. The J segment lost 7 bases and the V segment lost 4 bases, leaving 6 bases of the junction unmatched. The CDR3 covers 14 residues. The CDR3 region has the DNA TGCGCCAGCAGCGCGACAGGGGGTGTACAGCCCCAGCATTTT. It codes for CASSATGGVQPQHF.

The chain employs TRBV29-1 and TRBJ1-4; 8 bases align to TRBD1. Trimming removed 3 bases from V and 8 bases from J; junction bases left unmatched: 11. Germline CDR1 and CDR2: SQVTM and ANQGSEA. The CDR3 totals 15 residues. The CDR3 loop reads CSVEGLDREGEKLFF. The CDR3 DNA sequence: TGCAGCGTTGAGGGCCTGGACAGGGAAGGCGAAAAACTGTTTTTT.

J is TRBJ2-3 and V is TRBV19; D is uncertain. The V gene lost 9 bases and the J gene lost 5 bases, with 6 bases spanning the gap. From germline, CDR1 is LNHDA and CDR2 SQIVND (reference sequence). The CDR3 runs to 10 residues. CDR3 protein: CARIKDTQYF. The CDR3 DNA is TGTGCCAGAATTAAAGATACGCAGTATTTT.

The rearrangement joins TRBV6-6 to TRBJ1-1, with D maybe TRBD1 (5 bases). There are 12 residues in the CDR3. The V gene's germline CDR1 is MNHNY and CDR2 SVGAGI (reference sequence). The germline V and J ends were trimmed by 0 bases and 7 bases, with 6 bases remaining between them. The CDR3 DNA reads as TGTGCCAGCAGTTACTCGAGGGGTGAAGCTTTCTTT. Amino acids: CASSYSRGEAFF.

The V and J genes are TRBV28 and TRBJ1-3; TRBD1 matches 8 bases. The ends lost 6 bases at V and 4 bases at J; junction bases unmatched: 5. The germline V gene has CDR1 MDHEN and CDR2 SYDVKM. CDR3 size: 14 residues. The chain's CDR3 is CASSRGQGGNTIYF. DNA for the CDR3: TGTGCCAGCAGCCGCGGACAGGGAGGAAACACCATATATTTT. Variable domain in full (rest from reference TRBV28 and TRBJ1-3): DVKVTQSSRYLVKRTGEKVFLECVQDMDHENMFWYRQDPGLGLRLIYFSYDVKMKEKGDIPEGYSVSREKKERFSLILESASTNQTSMYLCASSRGQGGNTIYFGEGSWLTVV.

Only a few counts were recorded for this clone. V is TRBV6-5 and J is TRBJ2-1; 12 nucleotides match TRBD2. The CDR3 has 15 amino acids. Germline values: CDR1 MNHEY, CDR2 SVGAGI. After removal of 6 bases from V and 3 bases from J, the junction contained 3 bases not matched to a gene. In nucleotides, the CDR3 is TGTGCCAGCAGCATACTAGCGGGGGGCTACAATGAGCAGTTCTTC. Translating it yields CASSILAGGYNEQFF.

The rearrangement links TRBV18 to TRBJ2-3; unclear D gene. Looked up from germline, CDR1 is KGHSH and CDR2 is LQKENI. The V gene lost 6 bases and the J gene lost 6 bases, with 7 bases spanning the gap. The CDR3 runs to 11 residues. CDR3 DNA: TGTGCCAGCTCCCAGAAGGATACGCAGTATTTT. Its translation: CASSQKDTQYF.

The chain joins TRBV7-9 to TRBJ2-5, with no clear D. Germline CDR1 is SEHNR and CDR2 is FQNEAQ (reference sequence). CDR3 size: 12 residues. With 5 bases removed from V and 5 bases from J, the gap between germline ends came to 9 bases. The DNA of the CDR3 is TGTGCCAGCAGCCAAGCCAGGGAGACCCAGTACTTC. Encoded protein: CASSQARETQYF.

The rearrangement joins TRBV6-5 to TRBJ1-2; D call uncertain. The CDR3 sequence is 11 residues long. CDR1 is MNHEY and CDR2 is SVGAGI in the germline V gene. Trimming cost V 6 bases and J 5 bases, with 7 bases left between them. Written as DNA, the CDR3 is TGTGCCAGCAGCTCATGGTATGGCTACACCTTC. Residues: CASSSWYGYTF.

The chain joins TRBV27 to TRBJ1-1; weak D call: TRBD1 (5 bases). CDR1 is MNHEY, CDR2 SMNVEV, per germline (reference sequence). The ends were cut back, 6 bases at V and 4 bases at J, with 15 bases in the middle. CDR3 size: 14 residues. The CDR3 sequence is CASSFITGFTEAFF. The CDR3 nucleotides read TGTGCCAGCAGCTTTATCACAGGATTCACTGAAGCTTTCTTT.

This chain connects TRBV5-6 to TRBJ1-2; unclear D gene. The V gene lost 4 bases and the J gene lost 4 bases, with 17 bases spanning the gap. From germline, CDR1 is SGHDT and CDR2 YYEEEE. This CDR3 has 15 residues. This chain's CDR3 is CASSLFSAFAYGYTF. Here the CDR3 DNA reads TGTGCCAGCAGCCTGTTTAGCGCGTTCGCCTATGGCTACACCTTC.

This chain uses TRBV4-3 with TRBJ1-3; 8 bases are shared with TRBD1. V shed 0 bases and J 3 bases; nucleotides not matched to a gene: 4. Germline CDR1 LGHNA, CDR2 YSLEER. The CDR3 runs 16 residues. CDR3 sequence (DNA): TGCGCCAGCAGCCAAGATCTACAGGGGGGTGGAAACACCATATATTTT. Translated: CASSQDLQGGGNTIYF.